This T cell receptor beta chain originates from a study of blood T cell repertoires in COVID-19. Overall study: Both acute and convalescent COVID-19 samples were obtained from the United States, Italy and Spain. The cDNA or gDNA used as material had been derived from T cells, B-cell-depleted T cells, or PBMCs.

The table came from immunoSEQ multiplex PCR; TCRdb's copy has only in-frame clones and leaves some out. The sample lists about 310,000 clones, under 90% occurring once. CDR1 and CDR2 (germline): KGHDR, SFDVKD. Trimming at V came to 9 bases and at J to 0 bases, leaving 7 bases not matched to a gene. CDR3 length: 16 amino acids. Seattle patient enrollment occurred during active infection, with longitudinal follow-up thereafter. The receptor was derived from a woman aged 25-40 years with COVID-19, enrolled during active disease. The chain is built from TRBV24-1 and TRBJ2-3, with 11 bases identical to TRBD1. Sequencing was performed on peripheral blood. In nucleotides, the CDR3 is TGTGCCACCTCGGGACAGGGGGGAGGTAGCACAGATACGCAGTATTTT. This sequence encodes CATSGQGGGSTDTQYF.